This T cell receptor (beta chain) is from a study of blood T cell repertoires in COVID-19. Study-wide background: Whether acute or convalescent, the COVID-19 samples came from the United States, Italy and Spain. From T cells, B-cell-depleted T cells, or PBMCs came the material, which was cDNA or gDNA.

Trimming took 1 base from V and 7 from J, leaving 10 bases between them. Looked up from germline, CDR1 is SGHTA and CDR2 is FQGNSA. The CDR3 consists of 13 residues. Only in-frame clones appear in the TCRdb table, and some are missing; sequencing was by immunoSEQ multiplex PCR. The table has 150,000 to 200,000 clones, around 80% seen once. What was sequenced was peripheral blood. The receptor's source is a man in his 60s with acute or convalescent COVID-19. The V and J genes are TRBV7-2 and TRBJ1-1; D perhaps matches TRBD1 (6 bases). In nucleotides, the CDR3 is TGTGCCAGCAGCTTAGTAACGGACAGTGAAGCTTTCTTT. Its translation: CASSLVTDSEAFF.